Following are 14 T cell receptor beta chains from one sample sequenced in a study of shared clonotypes between healthy human individuals. Assay: immunoSEQ multiplex PCR; the TCRdb copy retains only in-frame clones and omits some. The sample holds some 2,000,000 clones, around 95% seen once. The sample consisted of naive CD4+ T cells sorted from blood. Subset meaning: CD45RA+ positively selected. These TCRs come from a man aged 18 to 29 in good health.

V gene TRBV5-1 combines with J gene TRBJ1-6, with TRBD1 identical over 7 bases. The J segment lost 4 bases and the V segment lost 0 bases, leaving 1 base of the junction unmatched. The CDR3 sequence is 15 residues long. Germline-derived CDR1 and CDR2 are SGHRS and YFSETQ. CDR3 sequence (DNA): TGCGCCAGCAGCTTGGAGGGACAGTATAATTCACCCCTCCACTTT. Protein product: CASSLEGQYNSPLHF.

The chain has TRBV2 and TRBJ1-1; D perhaps matches TRBD1 (5 bases). Between the trimmed V and J ends, which lost 4 bases and 12 bases, there was a span of 15 bases. Germline CDR1 SNHLY, CDR2 FYNNEI. CDR3 length: 12 residues. The CDR3: CASSAEKGWPFF. The CDR3 bases are TGTGCCAGCAGTGCGGAAAAGGGGTGGCCTTTCTTT.

The chain links TRBV5-4 to TRBJ2-3; 10 bases match TRBD2. Trimming took 3 bases from V and 3 from J; bases not matched to a gene: 10. Germline CDR1 reads SGHNT; CDR2 reads YYREEE (reference sequence). This CDR3 region has 17 residues. The CDR3 loop is CASSSPGLAGATDTQYF. The CDR3 DNA sequence: TGTGCCAGCAGCTCACCCGGGCTAGCGGGAGCTACAGATACGCAGTATTTT.

The CDR3 region has the DNA TGTGCCAGCTCACCGCAGGGGGCCCTAAGTAATTCACCCCTCCACTTT. This codes for CASSPQGALSNSPLHF. The genes are TRBV18 and TRBJ1-6, with TRBD1 matching over 8 bases. This CDR3 is built from 16 residues. The germline CDR1 and CDR2 sequences are KGHSH and LQKENI. J lost 6 bases, V lost 3 bases, and 7 bases had no gene match.

The CDR3 here is CASRDLNTEAFF. The CDR3 nucleotides read TGTGCCAGCAGGGATTTGAACACTGAAGCTTTCTTT. The V call is TRBV2, the J call TRBJ1-1; no clear D. This CDR3 has 12 residues. The V and J ends lost 6 bases and 0 bases respectively, with 5 bases between them. Germline loops: CDR1 SNHLY, CDR2 FYNNEI.

This chain uses TRBV7-6 with TRBJ2-5; the match to TRBD2 covers 11 bases. Germline loops: CDR1 SGHVS, CDR2 FNYEAQ. This CDR3 has 17 residues. Trimming removed 5 bases from V and 2 bases from J; junction bases left unmatched: 10. CDR3: CASSHPGGTSGQETQYF. The DNA of the CDR3 is TGTGCCAGCAGCCACCCGGGCGGGACTAGCGGTCAAGAGACCCAGTACTTC.

The CDR3 here is CASSFQGTEAFF. In nucleotides, the CDR3 is TGTGCCAGCAGCTTCCAGGGAACTGAAGCTTTCTTT. J is TRBJ1-1 and V is TRBV5-6, with a weak D call TRBD1 (5 bases). Trimming took 2 bases from V and 5 from J, leaving 7 bases between them. The CDR3 runs 12 residues. The germline V gene has CDR1 SGHDT and CDR2 YYEEEE.

The chain uses TRBV9 and TRBJ2-6; D call uncertain. The CDR3 runs to 15 residues. V lost 1 base and J lost 0, with 5 bases in between. Germline V gene lookup returns CDR1 SGDLS and CDR2 YYNGEE. The CDR3 DNA sequence: TGTGCCAGCAGCGTAAGCAACTCTGGGGCCAACGTCCTGACTTTC. Protein product: CASSVSNSGANVLTF.

This chain joins TRBV7-2 and TRBJ2-7, with 9 nucleotides matching TRBD2. With V trimmed by 5 bases and J by 0 bases, 5 bases remained unmatched. The CDR3 consists of 15 residues. Germline values: CDR1 SGHTA, CDR2 FQGNSA. The CDR3 loop is CASSIAREGSYEQYF. CDR3 DNA: TGTGCCAGCAGCATCGCGCGGGAGGGCTCCTACGAGCAGTACTTC.

This chain joins TRBV27 and TRBJ2-7; TRBD1 agrees at 7 bases. The germline CDR1 and CDR2 sequences are MNHEY and SMNVEV (reference sequence). J gave up 0 bases and V 2 bases, and 4 bases lay outside the gene matches. This CDR3 is 15 amino acids long. The CDR3 protein is CASSLKGATSYEQYF. The CDR3 DNA is TGTGCCAGCAGTTTAAAGGGGGCGACCTCCTACGAGCAGTACTTC.

J is TRBJ2-7 and V is TRBV30; D is possibly TRBD1 (5 bases). From germline, CDR1 is GTSNPN and CDR2 SVGIG (reference sequence). The CDR3 has 14 residues. V dropped 3 bases and J dropped 2 bases, with 14 bases sitting between them. The CDR3 DNA sequence: TGTGCCTGGAGGGACACCAGGCGAACCTACGAGCAGTACTTC. This encodes CAWRDTRRTYEQYF.

The V gene is TRBV27, the J gene TRBJ2-7; D is unclear. The germline V and J ends were trimmed by 2 bases and 6 bases, with 14 bases remaining between them. The CDR3 contains 14 residues. Germline loops: CDR1 MNHEY, CDR2 SMNVEV (reference sequence). CDR3 residues: CASSLGRMKGEQYF. CDR3 nucleotide sequence: TGTGCCAGCAGTTTAGGGCGGATGAAGGGCGAGCAGTACTTC.

A remark on this clone: Other DNA sequences in the sample encode the same CDR3. The chain is built from TRBV20-1 and TRBJ2-5; D gene unclear. Germline V gene data show CDR1 as DFQATT and CDR2 as SNEGSKA (reference sequence). There are 11 residues in the CDR3. V was clipped by 7 bases and J by 1 base, with 7 bases between them. CDR3 coding DNA: TGCAGTGGGGCAGCCCAAGAGACCCAGTACTTC. It is translated as CSGAAQETQYF.

This chain joins TRBV29-1 and TRBJ2-5; possible D gene TRBD1, 6 bases. CDR1 and CDR2 from the germline V gene are SQVTM and ANQGSEA. The germline V and J ends were trimmed by 8 bases and 2 bases, with 15 bases remaining between them. The CDR3 contains 13 residues. CDR3 bases: TGCAGCACTAGGGACACTCCTCAAGAGACCCAGTACTTC. It codes for CSTRDTPQETQYF. The complete variable domain, with remaining parts taken from reference TRBV29-1 and TRBJ2-5, reads SAVISQKPSRDICQRGTSLTIQCQVDSQVTMMFWYRQQPGQSLTLIATANQGSEATYESGFVIDKFPISRPNLTFSTLTVSNMSPEDSSIYLCSTRDTPQETQYFGPGTRLLVL.